The clone carrying this T cell receptor (beta chain) was counted many times. The data were obtained in a study of T-cell reconstitution after alpha-beta-depleted transplantation in children. CDR1 is LGHDT, CDR2 YNNKEL, per germline (reference sequence). Trimming took off 3 bases at V and 2 bases at J, with 10 bases between the two ends. This CDR3 comprises 14 residues. Preparing the TCRbeta library involved the use of unique molecular identifiers. Via MiXCR, TCRdb re-called the PCR reads, giving one row per CDR3 protein. The sample lists under 300,000 distinct CDR3 sequences; 9% to 10% were seen once.

Source: PBMCs from the stem cell graft donor, taken from the stem cell graft. This sequence was found in a human donor who donated a stem cell graft to a child with SCID. J is TRBJ2-5 and V is TRBV3-1, with D perhaps matching TRBD1 (5 bases). CDR3 sequence (DNA): TGTGCCAGCAGCCATCGACAGCCACAAGAGACCCAGTACTTC. Translated: CASSHRQPQETQYF.